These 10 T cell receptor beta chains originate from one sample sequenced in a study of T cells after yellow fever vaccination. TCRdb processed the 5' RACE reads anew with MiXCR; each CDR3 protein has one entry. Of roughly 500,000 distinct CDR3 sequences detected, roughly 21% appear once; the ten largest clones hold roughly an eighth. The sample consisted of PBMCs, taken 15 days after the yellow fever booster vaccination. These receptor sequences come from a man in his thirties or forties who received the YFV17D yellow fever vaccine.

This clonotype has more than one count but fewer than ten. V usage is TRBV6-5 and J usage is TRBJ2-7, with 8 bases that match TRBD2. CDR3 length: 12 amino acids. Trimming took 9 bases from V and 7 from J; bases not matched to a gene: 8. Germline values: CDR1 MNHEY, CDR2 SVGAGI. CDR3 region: CASRRGEWEQYF. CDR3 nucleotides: TGTGCCAGTCGGCGGGGGGAATGGGAGCAGTACTTC.

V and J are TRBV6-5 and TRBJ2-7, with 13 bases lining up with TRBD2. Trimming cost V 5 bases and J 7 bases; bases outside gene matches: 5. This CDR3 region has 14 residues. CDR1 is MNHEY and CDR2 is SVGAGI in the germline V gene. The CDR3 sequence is CASSTSGRALEQYF. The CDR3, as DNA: TGTGCCAGCAGTACTAGCGGGAGGGCCTTGGAGCAGTACTTC.

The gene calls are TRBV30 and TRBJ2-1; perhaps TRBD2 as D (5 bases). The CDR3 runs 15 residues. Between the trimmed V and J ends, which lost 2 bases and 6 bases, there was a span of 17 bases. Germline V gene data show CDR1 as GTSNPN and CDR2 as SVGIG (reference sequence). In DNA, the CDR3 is TGTGCCTGGAGTCCTCGAGGGTATATGGGCAATGAGCAGTTCTTC. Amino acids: CAWSPRGYMGNEQFF.

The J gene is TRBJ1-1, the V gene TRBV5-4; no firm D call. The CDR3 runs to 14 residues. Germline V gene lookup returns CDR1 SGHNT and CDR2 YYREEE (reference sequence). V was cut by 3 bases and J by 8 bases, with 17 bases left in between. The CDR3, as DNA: TGTGCCAGCAGCTCTAGGGTCGCGTTGGAGGAAGCTTTCTTT. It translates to CASSSRVALEEAFF.

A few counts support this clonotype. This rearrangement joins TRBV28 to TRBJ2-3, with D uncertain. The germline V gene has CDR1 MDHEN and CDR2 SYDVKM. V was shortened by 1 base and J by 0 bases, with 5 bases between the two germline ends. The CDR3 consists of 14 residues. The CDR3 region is CASSLYGSTDTQYF. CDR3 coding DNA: TGTGCCAGCAGTTTATACGGGAGCACAGATACGCAGTATTTT.

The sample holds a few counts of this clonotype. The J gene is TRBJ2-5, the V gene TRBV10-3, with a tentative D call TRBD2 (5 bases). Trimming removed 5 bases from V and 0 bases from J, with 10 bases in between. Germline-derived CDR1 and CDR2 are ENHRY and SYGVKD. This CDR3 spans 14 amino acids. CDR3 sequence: CAISPGENQETQYF. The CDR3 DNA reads TGTGCCATCAGTCCCGGGGAGAACCAAGAGACCCAGTACTTC.

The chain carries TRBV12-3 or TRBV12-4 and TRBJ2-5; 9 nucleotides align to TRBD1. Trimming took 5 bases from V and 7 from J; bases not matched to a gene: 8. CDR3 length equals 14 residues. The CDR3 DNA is TGTGCCAGCAGTGAACCGGGACAGGGAGGGACCCAGTACTTC. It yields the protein CASSEPGQGGTQYF.

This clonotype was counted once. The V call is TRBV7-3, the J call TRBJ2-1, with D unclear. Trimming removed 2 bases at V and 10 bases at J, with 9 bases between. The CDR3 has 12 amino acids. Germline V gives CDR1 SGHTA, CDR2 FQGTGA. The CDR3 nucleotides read TGTGCCAGCAGCTTATTAATGGGAGAGCAGTTCTTC. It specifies CASSLLMGEQFF.

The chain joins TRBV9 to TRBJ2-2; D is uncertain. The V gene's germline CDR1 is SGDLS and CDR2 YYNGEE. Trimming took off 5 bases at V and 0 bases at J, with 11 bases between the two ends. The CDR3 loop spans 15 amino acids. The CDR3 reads CASRADDSNTGELFF. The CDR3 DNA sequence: TGTGCCAGCAGGGCGGATGATTCGAACACCGGGGAGCTGTTTTTT.

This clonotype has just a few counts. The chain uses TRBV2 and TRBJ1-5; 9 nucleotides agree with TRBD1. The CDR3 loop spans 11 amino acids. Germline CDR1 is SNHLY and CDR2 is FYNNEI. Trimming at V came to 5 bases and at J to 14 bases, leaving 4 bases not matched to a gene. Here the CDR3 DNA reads TGTGCCAGCAGTTGGGACAGGGAAAAGCATTTT. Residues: CASSWDREKHF.